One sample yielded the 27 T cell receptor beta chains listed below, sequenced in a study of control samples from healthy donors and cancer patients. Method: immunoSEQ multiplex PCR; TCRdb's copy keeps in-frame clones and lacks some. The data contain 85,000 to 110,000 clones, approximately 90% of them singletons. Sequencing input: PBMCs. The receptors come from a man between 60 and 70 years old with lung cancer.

The CDR3: CAISTDRGQGEAFF. CDR3 in DNA: TGTGCCATCAGTACCGACAGGGGGCAAGGTGAAGCTTTCTTT. V usage is TRBV10-3 and J usage is TRBJ1-1, with 10 bases fitting TRBD1. The junction had 7 bases not matched to a gene; V was cut back by 5 bases and J by 7 bases. Germline assignment: CDR1 ENHRY and CDR2 SYGVKD. The CDR3 spans 14 residues.

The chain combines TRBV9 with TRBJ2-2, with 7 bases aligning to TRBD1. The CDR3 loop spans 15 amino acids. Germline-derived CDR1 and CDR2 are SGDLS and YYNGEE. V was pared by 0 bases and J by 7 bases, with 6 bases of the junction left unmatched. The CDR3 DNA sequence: TGTGCCAGCAGCGTAGGGCAGGGGGAGAGCGGGGAGCTGTTTTTT. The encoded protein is CASSVGQGESGELFF.

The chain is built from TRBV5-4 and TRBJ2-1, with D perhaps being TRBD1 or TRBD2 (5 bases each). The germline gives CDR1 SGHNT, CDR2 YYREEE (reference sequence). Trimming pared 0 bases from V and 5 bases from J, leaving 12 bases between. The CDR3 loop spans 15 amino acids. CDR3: CASSLGGVSDNEQFF. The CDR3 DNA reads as TGTGCCAGCAGCTTGGGAGGGGTCTCTGACAATGAGCAGTTCTTC.

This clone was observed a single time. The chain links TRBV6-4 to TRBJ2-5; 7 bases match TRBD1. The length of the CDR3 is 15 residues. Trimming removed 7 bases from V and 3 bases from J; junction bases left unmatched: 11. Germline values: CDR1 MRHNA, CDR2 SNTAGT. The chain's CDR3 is CASMDRPDNEETQYF. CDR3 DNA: TGTGCCAGCATGGACAGGCCTGATAATGAAGAGACCCAGTACTTC.

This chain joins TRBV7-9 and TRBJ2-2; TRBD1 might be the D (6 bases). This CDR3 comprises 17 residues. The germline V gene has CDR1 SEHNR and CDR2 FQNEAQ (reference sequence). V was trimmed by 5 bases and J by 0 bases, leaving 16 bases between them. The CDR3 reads CASSRFLQGSNTGELFF. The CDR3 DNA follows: TGTGCCAGCAGCCGATTTCTACAGGGATCGAACACCGGGGAGCTGTTTTTT.

In DNA, the CDR3 is TGTGCCTGGAGAACTCAGGGGAACACTGAAGCTTTCTTT. Its translation: CAWRTQGNTEAFF. J is TRBJ1-1 and V is TRBV30; tentatively, D is TRBD1 (5 bases). Trimming shortened V by 3 bases and J by 1 base, and 9 bases separated the two germline ends. The CDR3 has 13 residues. Germline CDR1 and CDR2: GTSNPN and SVGIG (reference sequence).

CDR3 sequence (DNA): TGTGCCAGCAGCGTCCTAGGGCGACAGGAGGGGCAGAGCTACACCTTC. Translated: CASSVLGRQEGQSYTF. The chain couples TRBV9 to TRBJ1-2; D possibly corresponds to TRBD1 (6 bases). Trimming cost V 2 bases and J 9 bases, with 23 bases left between them. Germline V gives CDR1 SGDLS, CDR2 YYNGEE. The CDR3 is made up of 16 amino acids. Variable domain in full (rest from reference TRBV9 and TRBJ1-2): DSGVTQTPKHLITATGQRVTLRCSPRSGDLSVYWYQQSLDQGLQFLIQYYNGEERAKGNILERFSAQQFPDLHSELNLSSLELGDSALYFCASSVLGRQEGQSYTFGSGTRLTVV.

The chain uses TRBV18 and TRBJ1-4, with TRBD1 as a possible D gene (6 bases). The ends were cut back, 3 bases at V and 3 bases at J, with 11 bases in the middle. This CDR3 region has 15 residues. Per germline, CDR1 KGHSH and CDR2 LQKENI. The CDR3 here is CASSPDRLPNEKLFF. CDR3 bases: TGTGCCAGCTCACCTGACAGGCTTCCTAATGAAAAACTGTTTTTT.

The CDR3 spells CASKKGGTEAFF. Here the CDR3 DNA reads TGTGCCAGTAAGAAGGGAGGCACTGAAGCTTTCTTT. The gene calls are TRBV6-6 and TRBJ1-1; unclear D gene. The germline V and J ends were trimmed by 9 bases and 4 bases, with 12 bases remaining between them. Per germline, CDR1 MNHNY and CDR2 SVGAGI (reference sequence). The CDR3 consists of 12 residues.

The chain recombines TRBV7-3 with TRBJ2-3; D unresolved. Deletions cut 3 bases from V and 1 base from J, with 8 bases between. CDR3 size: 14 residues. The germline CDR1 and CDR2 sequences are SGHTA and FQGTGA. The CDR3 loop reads CASSFDSGTDTQYF. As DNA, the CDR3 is TGTGCCAGCAGCTTTGACTCTGGCACAGATACGCAGTATTTT.

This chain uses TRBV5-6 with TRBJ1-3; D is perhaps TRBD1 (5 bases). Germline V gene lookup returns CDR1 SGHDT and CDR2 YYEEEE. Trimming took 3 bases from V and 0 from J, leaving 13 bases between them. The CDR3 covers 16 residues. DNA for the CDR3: TGTGCCAGCAGCTCTCTGGGGCCCTTCTCTGGAAACACCATATATTTT. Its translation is CASSSLGPFSGNTIYF.

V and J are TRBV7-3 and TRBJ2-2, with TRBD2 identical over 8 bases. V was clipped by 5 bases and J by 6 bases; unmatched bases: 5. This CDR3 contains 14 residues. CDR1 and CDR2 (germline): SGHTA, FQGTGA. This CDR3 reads CASSPTGGSGELFF. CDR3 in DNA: TGTGCCAGCAGCCCCACGGGGGGGTCCGGGGAGCTGTTTTTT.

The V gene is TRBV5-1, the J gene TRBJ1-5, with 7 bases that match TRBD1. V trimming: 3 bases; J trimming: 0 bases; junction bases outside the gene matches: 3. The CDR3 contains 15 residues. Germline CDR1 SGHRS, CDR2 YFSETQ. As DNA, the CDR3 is TGCGCCAGCAGCTCGACAGGGACTAGCAATCAGCCCCAGCATTTT. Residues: CASSSTGTSNQPQHF.

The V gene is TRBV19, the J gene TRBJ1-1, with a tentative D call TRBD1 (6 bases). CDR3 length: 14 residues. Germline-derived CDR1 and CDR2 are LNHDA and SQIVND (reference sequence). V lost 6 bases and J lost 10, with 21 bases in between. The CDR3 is CASRGGGSTTRAFF. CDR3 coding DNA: TGTGCCAGTAGGGGAGGGGGGAGCACGACGAGAGCTTTCTTT.

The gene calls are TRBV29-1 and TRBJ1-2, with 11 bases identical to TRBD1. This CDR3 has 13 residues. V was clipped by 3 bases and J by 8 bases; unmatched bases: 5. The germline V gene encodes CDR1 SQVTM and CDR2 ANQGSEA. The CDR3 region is CSVDWTGGGGYTF. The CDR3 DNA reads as TGCAGCGTTGACTGGACAGGGGGCGGCGGCTACACCTTC.

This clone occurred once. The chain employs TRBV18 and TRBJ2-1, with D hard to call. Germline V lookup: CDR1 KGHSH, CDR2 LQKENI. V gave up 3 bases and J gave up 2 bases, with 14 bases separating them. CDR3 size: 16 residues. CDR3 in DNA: TGTGCCAGCTCACCTAAGGGCGGATTCACCTACAATGAGCAGTTCTTC. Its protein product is CASSPKGGFTYNEQFF.

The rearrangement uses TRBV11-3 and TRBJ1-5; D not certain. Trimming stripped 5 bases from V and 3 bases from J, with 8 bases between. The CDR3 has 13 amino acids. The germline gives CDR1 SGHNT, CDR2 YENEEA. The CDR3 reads CASSQGNNQPQHF. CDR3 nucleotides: TGTGCCAGCAGCCAAGGGAACAATCAGCCCCAGCATTTT.

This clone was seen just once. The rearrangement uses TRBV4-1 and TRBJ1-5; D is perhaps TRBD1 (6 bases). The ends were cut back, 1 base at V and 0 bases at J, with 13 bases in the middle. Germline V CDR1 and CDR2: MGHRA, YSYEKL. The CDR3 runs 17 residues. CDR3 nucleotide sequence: TGCGCCAGCAGCCAAGCGGGGGCAGGATATAGCAATCAGCCCCAGCATTTT. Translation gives CASSQAGAGYSNQPQHF.

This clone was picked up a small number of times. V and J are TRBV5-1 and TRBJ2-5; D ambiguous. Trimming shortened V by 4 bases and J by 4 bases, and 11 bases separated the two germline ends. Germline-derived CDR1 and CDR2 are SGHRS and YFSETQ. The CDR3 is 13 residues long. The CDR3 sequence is CASSPLFSETQYF. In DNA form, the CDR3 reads TGCGCCAGCAGCCCACTTTTCTCAGAGACCCAGTACTTC. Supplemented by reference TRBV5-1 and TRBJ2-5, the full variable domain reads KAGVTQTPRYLIKTRGQQVTLSCSPISGHRSVSWYQQTPGQGLQFLFEYFSETQRNKGNFPGRFSGRQFSNSRSEMNVSTLELGDSALYLCASSPLFSETQYFGPGTRLLVL.

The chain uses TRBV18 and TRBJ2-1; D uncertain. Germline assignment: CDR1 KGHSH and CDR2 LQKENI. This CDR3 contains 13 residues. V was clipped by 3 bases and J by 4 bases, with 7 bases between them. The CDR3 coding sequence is TGTGCCAGCTCACCCCAAGGTTACAATGAGCAGTTCTTC. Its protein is CASSPQGYNEQFF.

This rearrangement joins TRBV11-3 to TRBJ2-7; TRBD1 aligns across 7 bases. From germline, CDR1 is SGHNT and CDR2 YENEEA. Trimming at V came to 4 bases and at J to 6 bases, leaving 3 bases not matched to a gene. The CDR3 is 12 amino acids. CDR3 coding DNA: TGTGCCAGCAGCTCCGACAGGGCCGAGCAGTACGTC. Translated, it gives CASSSDRAEQYV.

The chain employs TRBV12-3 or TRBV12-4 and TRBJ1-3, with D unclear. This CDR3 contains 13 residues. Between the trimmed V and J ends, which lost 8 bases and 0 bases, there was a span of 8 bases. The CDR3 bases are TGTGCCAGCCTTATACACTCTGGAAACACCATATATTTT. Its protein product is CASLIHSGNTIYF.

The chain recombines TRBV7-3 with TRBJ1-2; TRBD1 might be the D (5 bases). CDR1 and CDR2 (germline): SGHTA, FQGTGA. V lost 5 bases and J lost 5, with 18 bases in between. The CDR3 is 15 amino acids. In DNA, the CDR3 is TGTGCCAGCAGCCTCCAGCCACAGGAGGTGTATGGCTACACCTTC. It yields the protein CASSLQPQEVYGYTF.

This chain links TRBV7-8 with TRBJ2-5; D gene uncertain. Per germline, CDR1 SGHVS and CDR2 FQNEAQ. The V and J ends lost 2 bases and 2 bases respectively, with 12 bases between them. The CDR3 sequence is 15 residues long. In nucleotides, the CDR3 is TGTGCCAGCAGCTTAACATCCGGAAGTCAAGAGACCCAGTACTTC. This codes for CASSLTSGSQETQYF.

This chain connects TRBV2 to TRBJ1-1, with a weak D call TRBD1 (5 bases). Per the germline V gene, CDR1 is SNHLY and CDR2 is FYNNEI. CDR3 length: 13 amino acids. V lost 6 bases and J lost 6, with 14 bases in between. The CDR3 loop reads CASSPRQGSEAFF. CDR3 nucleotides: TGTGCCAGCAGCCCCCGGCAGGGATCTGAAGCTTTCTTT.

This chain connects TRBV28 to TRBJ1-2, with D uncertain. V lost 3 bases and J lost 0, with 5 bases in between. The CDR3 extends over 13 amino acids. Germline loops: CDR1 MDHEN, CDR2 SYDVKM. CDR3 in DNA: TGTGCCAGCAGTTTGGGTGCTAACTATGGCTACACCTTC. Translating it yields CASSLGANYGYTF.

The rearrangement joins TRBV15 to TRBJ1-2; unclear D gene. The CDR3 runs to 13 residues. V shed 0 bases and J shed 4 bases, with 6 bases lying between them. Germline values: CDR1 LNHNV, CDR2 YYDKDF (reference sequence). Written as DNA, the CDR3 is TGTGCCACCAGCAGAGAAGGAACCTATGGCTACACCTTC. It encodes CATSREGTYGYTF.